These 18 T cell receptor beta chains were sequenced from one sample in a study of T cells expressing NK-cell markers. TCRdb reprocessed the 5' RACE reads, keeping one entry per CDR3 protein, no DNA. This table holds a few hundred thousand distinct CDR3 sequences. Sequencing was performed on blood T cells: a sorted CD56 or NKG2C T cell subset, CD4+ or CD8+ T cells, or bulk PBMC T cells (not recorded which). These receptors came from a man aged 18 to 29 in good health.

This CDR3 is CAISESASGDNEQFF. This chain links TRBV10-3 with TRBJ2-1; TCRdb reports TRBD2, a call that lacks DNA to check it against. CDR1 and CDR2 (germline): ENHRY, SYGVKD. The CDR3 is 15 residues long.

The chain links TRBV30 to TRBJ2-1; TCRdb reports TRBD2, a call that lacks DNA to check it against. CDR3 length: 14 amino acids. The germline V gene has CDR1 GTSNPN and CDR2 SVGIG (reference sequence). The CDR3 loop is CAWSVSGRIYEQFF.

The J gene is TRBJ1-4, the V gene TRBV6-1. The germline CDR1 and CDR2 sequences are MNHNS and SASEGT. The CDR3 has 16 residues. The CDR3 sequence is CASSKGRPRLNEKLFF.

The chain links TRBV16 to TRBJ2-2; TCRdb names TRBD2, which stays unverified in the absence of DNA. There are 13 residues in the CDR3. The germline CDR1 and CDR2 sequences are KGHSY and FQNENV. The CDR3 region is CASKSTGTGELFF.

This sequence joins TRBV7-2 and TRBJ2-5; TCRdb designates TRBD1, a call that cannot be tested without DNA. Germline CDR1 SGHTA, CDR2 FQGNSA. CDR3 length: 15 amino acids. CDR3 loop: CASSFLRTGKETQYF. Using reference TRBV7-2 and TRBJ2-5 for the parts outside the CDR3, the full variable domain is GAGVSQSPSNKVTEKGKDVELRCDPISGHTALYWYRQSLGQGLEFLIYFQGNSAPDKSGLPSDRFSAERTGGSVSTLTIQRTQQEDSAVYLCASSFLRTGKETQYFGPGTRLLVL.

Here the CDR3 reads CASSLDHTNTGELFF. The chain uses TRBV11-2 and TRBJ2-2. This CDR3 spans 15 amino acids. Germline CDR1 reads SGHAT; CDR2 reads FQNNGV.

The V gene is TRBV2, the J gene TRBJ2-3; TCRdb reports TRBD2, a call that lacks DNA to check it against. This CDR3 region has 17 residues. The germline V gene encodes CDR1 SNHLY and CDR2 FYNNEI. CDR3 loop: CASSRGTSTSSTDTQYF.

This chain joins TRBV4-3 and TRBJ2-7; TCRdb's D call, TRBD1, is unchecked because there is no DNA. The CDR3 sequence is 16 residues long. Germline CDR1 reads LGHNA; CDR2 reads YSLEER. The CDR3 spells CASSQGASLGFYEQYF.

The J gene is TRBJ1-1, the V gene TRBV21-1. TRBV21-1 is tagged as a pseudogene. The CDR3 runs to 13 residues. This chain's CDR3 is CAIPRDLNTEAFF.

The CDR3 loop reads CASSPRSWGGIDTQYF. The chain uses TRBV6-2 or TRBV6-3 and TRBJ2-3; the D call from TCRdb, TRBD2, cannot be confirmed without DNA. The CDR3 spans 16 residues. Germline V CDR1 and CDR2: MNHEY, SVGEGT.

The gene calls are TRBV29-1 and TRBJ1-2; checking the TCRdb D call of TRBD1 is not possible without DNA. Germline V gene lookup returns CDR1 SQVTM and CDR2 ANQGSEA. The CDR3 is made up of 13 amino acids. The CDR3 reads CSVEFGTGDGYTF. Variable domain in full (rest from reference TRBV29-1 and TRBJ1-2): SAVISQKPSRDICQRGTSLTIQCQVDSQVTMMFWYRQQPGQSLTLIATANQGSEATYESGFVIDKFPISRPNLTFSTLTVSNMSPEDSSIYLCSVEFGTGDGYTFGSGTRLTVV.

The chain recombines TRBV5-6 with TRBJ1-5; TCRdb's D call of TRBD1 is untestable without DNA. Germline V lookup: CDR1 SGHDT, CDR2 YYEEEE. The CDR3 is 15 amino acids. This chain's CDR3 is CASSSRRGFNQPQHF. Looking up the rest from reference TRBV5-6 and TRBJ1-5 gives the full variable domain: DAGVTQSPTHLIKTRGQQVTLRCSPKSGHDTVSWYQQALGQGPQFIFQYYEEEERQRGNFPDRFSGHQFPNYSSELNVNALLLGDSALYLCASSSRRGFNQPQHFGDGTRLSIL.

The V gene is TRBV13, the J gene TRBJ1-5; the TRBD1 assignment by TCRdb is unverifiable without DNA. Germline V CDR1 and CDR2: PRHDT, FYEKMQ (reference sequence). The CDR3 length is 18 residues. This CDR3 reads CASSSQATGRGGNQPQHF.

CDR3 region: CASSAQGGVGYTF. This chain connects TRBV9 to TRBJ1-2; the TCRdb D gene call, TRBD1, has no DNA to confirm it. CDR1 is SGDLS and CDR2 is YYNGEE in the germline V gene. CDR3 length: 13 residues.

The V call is TRBV12-3 or TRBV12-4, the J call TRBJ2-1; the TCRdb D gene call, TRBD2, has no DNA to confirm it. This CDR3 contains 16 residues. CDR3 residues: CASSSPSRGPYNEQFF.

The chain is built from TRBV12-5 and TRBJ2-5; TCRdb proposes TRBD1, but this gene call is untestable without DNA. Germline assignment: CDR1 LGHNT and CDR2 FRNRAP. The CDR3 extends over 16 amino acids. The chain's CDR3 is CASGLDINRVGGTQYF.

This chain connects TRBV27 to TRBJ2-1; TCRdb's D gene call, TRBD1, goes unchecked for lack of DNA. The V gene's germline CDR1 is MNHEY and CDR2 SMNVEV (reference sequence). CDR3 length equals 14 residues. The CDR3 is CASSSLRGLNEQFF.

CDR3 protein: CASSVTGPYEQYF. V and J are TRBV27 and TRBJ2-7. The CDR3 extends over 13 amino acids. The V gene's germline CDR1 is MNHEY and CDR2 SMNVEV (reference sequence).